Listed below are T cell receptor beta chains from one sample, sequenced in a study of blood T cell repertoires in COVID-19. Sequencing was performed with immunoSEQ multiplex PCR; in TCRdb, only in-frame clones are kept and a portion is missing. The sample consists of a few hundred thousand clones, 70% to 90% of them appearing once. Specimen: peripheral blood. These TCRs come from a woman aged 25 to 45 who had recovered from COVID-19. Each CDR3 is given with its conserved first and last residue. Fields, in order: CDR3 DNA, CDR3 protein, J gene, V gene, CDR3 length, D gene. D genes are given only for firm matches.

DNA: TGCGCCAGCAGAAACCTGGGGGGGCGCTGGGATTCACCCCTCCACTTT; CDR3: CASRNLGGRWDSPLHF; J: TRBJ1-6; V: TRBV4-1; length: 16; D: -
DNA: TGTGCCAGCAGCTGGGGACAGGGAGATCAGCCCCAGCATTTT; CDR3: CASSWGQGDQPQHF; J: TRBJ1-5; V: TRBV5-8; length: 14; D: TRBD1
DNA: TGTGCCAGCTCAGCGACAGGGGGCCGGGACTATGGCTACACCTTC; CDR3: CASSATGGRDYGYTF; J: TRBJ1-2; V: TRBV18; length: 15; D: TRBD1
DNA: TGTGCCAGCAGTGCTCCGGGGGCAGGGGGCTTAGATACGCAGTATTTT; CDR3: CASSAPGAGGLDTQYF; J: TRBJ2-3; V: TRBV6-1; length: 16; D: TRBD1
DNA: TGCGCCAGCAGCCAATTGGAAGGGGCGAACACTGAAGCTTTCTTT; CDR3: CASSQLEGANTEAFF; J: TRBJ1-1; V: TRBV4-1; length: 15; D: -
DNA: TGTGCCAGCAGTTTCGCGGGCGGAAACACCATATATTTT; CDR3: CASSFAGGNTIYF; J: TRBJ1-3; V: TRBV12-3/TRBV12-4; length: 13; D: -
DNA: TGCGCCAGCAGCCAGGACAGGGCCAACGAGCAGTACTTC; CDR3: CASSQDRANEQYF; J: TRBJ2-7; V: TRBV5-1; length: 13; D: TRBD1
DNA: TGTGCCAGCAGTTACGACAAAATCGACAGGGGCTACACCTTC; CDR3: CASSYDKIDRGYTF; J: TRBJ1-2; V: TRBV6-2/TRBV6-3; length: 14; D: -
DNA: TGTGCCAGCAGTTTGGTGGACAGGGCCTATGGCTACACCTTC; CDR3: CASSLVDRAYGYTF; J: TRBJ1-2; V: TRBV28; length: 14; D: TRBD1
DNA: TGTGCCAGTAGTACAGGGGGTTGGTCTGAAGCTTTCTTT; CDR3: CASSTGGWSEAFF; J: TRBJ1-1; V: TRBV19; length: 13; D: TRBD1
DNA: TGTGCCAGCAGACAGGGGGCGCGGGTCACCGGGGAGCTGTTTTTT; CDR3: CASRQGARVTGELFF; J: TRBJ2-2; V: TRBV6-5; length: 15; D: TRBD1
DNA: TGCGCCAGCAGCCAAGATTTTCGCGCAGGGGGCCGGGAGACCCAGTACTTC; CDR3: CASSQDFRAGGRETQYF; J: TRBJ2-5; V: TRBV4-3; length: 17; D: TRBD1
DNA: TGTGCCAGCAGCAACCTTGAGGACAGGGCGGTTCAGCCCCAGCATTTT; CDR3: CASSNLEDRAVQPQHF; J: TRBJ1-5; V: TRBV6-2/TRBV6-3; length: 16; D: TRBD1
DNA: TGTGCCAGCAGCGTGCTCCCTCAGGGGGTCTACGAGCAGTACTTC; CDR3: CASSVLPQGVYEQYF; J: TRBJ2-7; V: TRBV7-2; length: 15; D: TRBD1
DNA: TGTGCCAGCAGTTACTCGTCCACCGGGACAGGGAGTGGCTACACCTTC; CDR3: CASSYSSTGTGSGYTF; J: TRBJ1-2; V: TRBV6-5; length: 16; D: TRBD1